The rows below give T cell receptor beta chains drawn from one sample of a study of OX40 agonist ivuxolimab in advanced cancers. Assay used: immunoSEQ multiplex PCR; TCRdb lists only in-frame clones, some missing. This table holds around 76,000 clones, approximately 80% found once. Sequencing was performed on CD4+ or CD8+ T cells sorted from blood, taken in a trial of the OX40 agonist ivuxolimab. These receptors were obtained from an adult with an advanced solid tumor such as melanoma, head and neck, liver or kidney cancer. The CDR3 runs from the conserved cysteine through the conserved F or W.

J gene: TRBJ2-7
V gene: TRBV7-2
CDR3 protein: CASSLAGVIYEQYF

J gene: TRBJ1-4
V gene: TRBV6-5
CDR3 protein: CASSSGRGTGQKLFF

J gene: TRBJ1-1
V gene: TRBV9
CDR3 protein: CASSVAWRNTEAFF

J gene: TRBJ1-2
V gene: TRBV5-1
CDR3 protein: CASSRGHDYGYTF

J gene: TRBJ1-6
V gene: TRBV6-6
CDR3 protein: CASRTGLNSPLHF

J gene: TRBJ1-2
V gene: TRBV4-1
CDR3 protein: CASSLTQGSGGYTF

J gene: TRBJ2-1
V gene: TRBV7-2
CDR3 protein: CASSFGPEFF

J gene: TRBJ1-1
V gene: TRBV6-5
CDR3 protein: CASRKTGGNTEAFF

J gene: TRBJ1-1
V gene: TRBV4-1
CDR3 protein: CASSHNYVINRENTEAFF

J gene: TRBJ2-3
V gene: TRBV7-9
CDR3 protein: CASSPRSSSGPGTQYF

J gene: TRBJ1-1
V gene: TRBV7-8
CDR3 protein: CASSPRSWRGDTEAFF

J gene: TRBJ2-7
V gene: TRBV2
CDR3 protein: CASCPPPGGSPVGQYF

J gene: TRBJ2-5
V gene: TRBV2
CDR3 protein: CASRPNLARGETQYF

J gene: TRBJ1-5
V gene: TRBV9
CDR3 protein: CASSETGNQPQHF

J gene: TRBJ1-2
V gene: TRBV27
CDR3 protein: CASRNQGGHGYTF

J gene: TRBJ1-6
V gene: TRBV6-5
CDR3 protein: CASSWDTRYSPLHF

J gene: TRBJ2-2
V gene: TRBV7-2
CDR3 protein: CASSRRESWGELFF

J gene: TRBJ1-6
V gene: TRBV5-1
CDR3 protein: CASRLGDSPLHF

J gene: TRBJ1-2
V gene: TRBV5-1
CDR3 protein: CASSLSGLPGYTF

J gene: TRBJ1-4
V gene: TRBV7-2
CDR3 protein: CASSTNPGGKLFF

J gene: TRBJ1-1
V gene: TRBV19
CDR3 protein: CATIPGRQSPNTEAFF

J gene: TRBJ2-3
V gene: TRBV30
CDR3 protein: CAWSVPPPPKQVTGKSTDTQYF

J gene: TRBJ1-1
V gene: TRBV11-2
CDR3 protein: CASSLDPRRLEAFF

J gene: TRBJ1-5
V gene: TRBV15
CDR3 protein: CATSRDRQPQHF

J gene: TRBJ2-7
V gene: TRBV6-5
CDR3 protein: CASSDPQGSFYEQYF

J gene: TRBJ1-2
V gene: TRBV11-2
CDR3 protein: CASSPLTGLYGYTF

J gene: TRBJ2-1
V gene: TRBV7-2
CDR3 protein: CASSPPSGGFNEQFF

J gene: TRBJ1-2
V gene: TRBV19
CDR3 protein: CASSIIETGGLVDGYTF

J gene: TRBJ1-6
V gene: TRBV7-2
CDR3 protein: CASSLAGGPGRNSPLHF

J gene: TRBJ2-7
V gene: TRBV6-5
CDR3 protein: CASRGDSYEQYF

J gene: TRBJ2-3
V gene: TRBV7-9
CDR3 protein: CASSSGQGRGDTQYF

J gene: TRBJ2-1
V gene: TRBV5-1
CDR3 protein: CASSDPTDFSYNEQFF

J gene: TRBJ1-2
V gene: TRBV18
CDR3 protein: CASSPQTINYGYTF

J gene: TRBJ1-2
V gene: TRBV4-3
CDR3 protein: CASSQETGGDGYTF

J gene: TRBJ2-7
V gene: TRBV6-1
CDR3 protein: CASRPSSGEQYF

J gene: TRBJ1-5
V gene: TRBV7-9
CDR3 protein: CASSSRNQPQHF

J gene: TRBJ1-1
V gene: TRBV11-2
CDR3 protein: CASSPDIGWGEAFF

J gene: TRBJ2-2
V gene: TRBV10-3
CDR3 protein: CAISSGTGGLGGELFF

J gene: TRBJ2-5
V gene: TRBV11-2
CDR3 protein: CASSLVRGRGKRETQYF

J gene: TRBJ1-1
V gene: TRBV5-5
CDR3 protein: CASSLEVGTEAFF

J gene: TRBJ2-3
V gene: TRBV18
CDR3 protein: CASSPQLAGGPNTQYF

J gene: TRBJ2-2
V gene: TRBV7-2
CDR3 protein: CASSLYSSRAGELFF

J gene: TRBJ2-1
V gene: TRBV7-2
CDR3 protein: CASSSGQGFTGQFF

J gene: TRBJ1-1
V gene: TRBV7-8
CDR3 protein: CASSSPGQLLRAFF

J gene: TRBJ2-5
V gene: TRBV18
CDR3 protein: CASSPPTGATGEQYF

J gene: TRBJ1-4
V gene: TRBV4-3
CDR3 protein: CASSQTGSTNEKLFF

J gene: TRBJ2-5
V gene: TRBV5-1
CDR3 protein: CASSFSGGDETQYF

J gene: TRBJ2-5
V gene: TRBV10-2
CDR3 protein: CASSAGTETQYF

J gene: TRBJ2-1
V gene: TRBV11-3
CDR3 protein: CASSRNYNEQFF

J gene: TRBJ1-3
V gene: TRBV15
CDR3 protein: CATRRESHGNTIYF

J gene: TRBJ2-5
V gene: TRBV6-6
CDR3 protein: CASSSQVTEETQYF

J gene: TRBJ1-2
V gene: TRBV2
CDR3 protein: CASRDRGDGYTF

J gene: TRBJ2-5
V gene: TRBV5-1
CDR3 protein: CASSMTAGPETQYF